Listed here is a single T cell receptor (beta chain). The antigen remains unidentified. The table came from immunoSEQ multiplex PCR; TCRdb's copy has only in-frame clones and leaves some out. The table has 9,000 to 10,000 clones, 88% seen once. Per germline, CDR1 MRHNA and CDR2 SNTAGT. V was cut by 3 bases and J by 5 bases, with 4 bases left in between. The CDR3 has 11 residues. The record originates from a study of immune evolution from preneoplasia to lung adenocarcinoma. Study-wide results and caveats: Later-stage lesions appeared to have more T cells, more diversity, less clonality.

The sequence came from a person aged 65 to 85 with invasive lung adenocarcinoma. Some clones in this sample may be carry-over from other donors' samples. The sample consisted of FFPE invasive lung adenocarcinoma tissue. This chain connects TRBV6-4 to TRBJ1-1; D not resolved. CDR3 sequence (DNA): TGTGCCAGCAGTGAAGGGACTGAAGCTTTCTTT. It translates to CASSEGTEAFF.